The 3 T cell receptor beta chains below all came from one sample that was sequenced in a study of chemoradiotherapy in HPV16-positive cancers. Generated by immunoSEQ multiplex PCR, the TCRdb table keeps only in-frame clones and is missing some. The sample has around 30,000 clones; around 90% are singletons. This specimen consisted of blood, obtained from a patient who underwent chemoradiotherapy. These receptors all stem from a human donor with HPV-associated anogenital cancer.

This clone was found a few times. An end of the junction does not agree with germline; a read error may underlie this. V and J are TRBV11-2 and TRBJ1-1; no clear D. From germline, CDR1 is SGHAT and CDR2 FQNNGV. CDR3 length equals 15 residues. The CDR3 is CASSQDSGGYTEAFF. Here the CDR3 DNA reads TGCGCCAGCAGCCAAGACTCAGGAGGATACACTGAAGCTTTCTTT.

The chain recombines TRBV6-6 with TRBJ2-5; 9 bases line up with TRBD2. This CDR3 comprises 15 residues. Germline loops: CDR1 MNHNY, CDR2 SVGAGI (reference sequence). V trimming: 6 bases; J trimming: 4 bases; junction bases outside the gene matches: 9. The CDR3 protein is CASSPDLLAGETQYF. CDR3 nucleotide sequence: TGTGCCAGCAGCCCAGACCTACTAGCGGGAGAGACCCAGTACTTC.

This rearrangement joins TRBV2 to TRBJ1-5; D call uncertain. Germline CDR1 reads SNHLY; CDR2 reads FYNNEI. The germline V and J ends were trimmed by 8 bases and 4 bases, with 15 bases remaining between them. The CDR3 totals 14 residues. The CDR3 loop is CASAIVVGNQPQHF. CDR3 DNA sequence: TGTGCCAGCGCGATCGTCGTAGGGAATCAGCCCCAGCATTTT.